Listed below are T cell receptor beta chains from one sample, sequenced in a study of blood T cell repertoires in COVID-19. Sequencing was performed with immunoSEQ multiplex PCR; in TCRdb, only in-frame clones are kept and a portion is missing. The data show roughly 230,000 clones, more than 65% seen once. The material sequenced was peripheral blood. All receptors come from a woman aged 80 or older with acute or convalescent COVID-19. Both conserved end residues are trimmed from each CDR3. The order of the fields is V gene, J gene, D gene, clone size, CDR3 protein. A D gene is named only where the DNA matches it firmly. Size is stated for part of the rows, as once, few or many counts, or as a class when the clone is expanded.

TRBV19,TRBJ1-5,.,.,ASSIGARSNQPQH
TRBV5-1,TRBJ1-4,TRBD1,few,ASRQGQLNEKLF
TRBV18,TRBJ2-1,TRBD2,.,ASSPDSGSFYNEQF
TRBV5-1,TRBJ2-5,.,.,ASSLSGGAPETQY
TRBV6-2/TRBV6-3,TRBJ1-5,TRBD1,.,ASSYGQGLDQPQH
TRBV19,TRBJ1-2,.,few,ASSITRGRSANYGYT
TRBV5-1,TRBJ2-7,TRBD2,.,ASRSQGGVDEQY
TRBV30,TRBJ2-5,.,.,AWSVFTQQETQY
TRBV2,TRBJ2-7,.,.,ASSTPGYEQY
TRBV4-1,TRBJ2-2,TRBD1,.,ASSQDTGQGMTGELF
TRBV6-6,TRBJ1-1,.,.,ASKRVVSSTEAF
TRBV7-9,TRBJ1-2,TRBD1,.,ASSGSGTGHGYT
TRBV6-5,TRBJ2-7,TRBD2,.,ASSITSGRSEQY
TRBV19,TRBJ1-2,.,.,ASSIQGNYGYT
TRBV21-1,TRBJ1-5,.,few,ASNREGQGTHGGNQPQH
TRBV7-6,TRBJ2-3,.,once,ASSLVEGAVTQY
TRBV11-3,TRBJ2-1,.,.,ASSSTLGALF
TRBV3-1/TRBV3-2,TRBJ1-6,.,once,ASSHGQLNSPLH
TRBV7-9,TRBJ1-5,.,.,ASSLDFNQPQH
TRBV3-1/TRBV3-2,TRBJ2-7,.,.,ASRALSSYEQY